Shown below are 32 T cell receptor beta chains from a single sample sequenced in a study of cytomegalovirus exposure and HLA in healthy donors. TCRdb's copy holds only in-frame clones and misses some; the assay was immunoSEQ multiplex PCR. Of fewer than 200,000 clones in the sample, about 85% were seen once. Material: PBMCs. These receptors all stem from a man younger than 35 in good health and CMV-seropositive.

The V and J genes are TRBV7-6 and TRBJ2-1; 9 bases are a match to TRBD2. The CDR3 contains 16 residues. V gave up 7 bases and J gave up 5 bases; unmatched junction bases: 12. CDR1 is SGHVS and CDR2 is FNYEAQ in the germline V gene. The DNA of the CDR3 is TGTGCCAGCACCGCGGCGGCGGGAGGGCCGAACAATGAGCAGTTCTTC. It is translated as CASTAAAGGPNNEQFF.

The V gene is TRBV4-1, the J gene TRBJ2-3; TRBD2 aligns across 10 bases. CDR1 is MGHRA, CDR2 YSYEKL, per germline. The CDR3 sequence is 18 residues long. The trim removed 0 bases at V and 4 bases at J, leaving 10 bases unmatched. CDR3 protein: CASSQDTPLAGVSDTQYF. The CDR3 coding sequence is TGCGCCAGCAGCCAAGATACCCCCCTAGCGGGAGTTTCAGATACGCAGTATTTT.

CDR3 amino acids: CASSLLTGGLEYYGYTF. The CDR3 bases are TGTGCCAGCAGTTTACTCACGGGAGGGTTGGAGTACTATGGCTACACCTTC. V usage is TRBV27 and J usage is TRBJ1-2; D is ambiguous. CDR1 is MNHEY, CDR2 SMNVEV, per germline (reference sequence). V lost 2 bases to trimming and J lost 3 bases, with 19 bases between them. The CDR3 length is 17 residues.

This clone was recorded a few times. The chain has TRBV2 and TRBJ1-2; D not certain. Germline assignment: CDR1 SNHLY and CDR2 FYNNEI. The V end lost 3 bases, the J end lost 7 bases, and 15 bases lay between the germline ends. This CDR3 region has 14 residues. The CDR3 sequence: CASSDLSGIGGYTF. Here the CDR3 DNA reads TGTGCCAGCAGTGACCTCTCGGGAATAGGTGGCTACACCTTC.

The chain joins TRBV11-1 to TRBJ2-7, with 8 nucleotides matching TRBD1. There are 13 residues in the CDR3. Germline CDR1 is SGHAT and CDR2 is FQDESV (reference sequence). J lost 6 bases, V lost 1 base, and 2 bases had no gene match. The CDR3 loop is CASSLETGAEQYF. The CDR3 region has the DNA TGTGCCAGCAGCTTAGAGACAGGGGCCGAGCAGTACTTC.

The chain has TRBV30 and TRBJ1-3, with D possibly matching TRBD1 (5 bases). With 4 bases removed from V and 9 bases from J, the gap between germline ends came to 19 bases. Germline V gene lookup returns CDR1 GTSNPN and CDR2 SVGIG (reference sequence). The CDR3 contains 14 residues. CDR3: CAWMGGSYLSTIYF. The CDR3 nucleotides are TGTGCCTGGATGGGGGGGTCGTATCTGTCCACCATATATTTT.

This chain joins TRBV19 and TRBJ1-1; the match to TRBD1 covers 8 bases. Germline CDR1 reads LNHDA; CDR2 reads SQIVND (reference sequence). There are 15 residues in the CDR3. J lost 6 bases, V lost 6 bases, and 12 bases had no gene match. The CDR3 DNA is TGTGCCAGTAGGATAACCGGGACAGGCGCCTCTGAAGCTTTCTTT. Amino acid sequence: CASRITGTGASEAFF.

The chain carries TRBV7-9 and TRBJ2-2, with 9 nucleotides matching TRBD2. Per germline, CDR1 SEHNR and CDR2 FQNEAQ (reference sequence). This CDR3 has 15 residues. Trimming removed 5 bases from V and 7 bases from J; junction bases left unmatched: 8. CDR3 protein: CASSPSGGTVGELFF. The CDR3 DNA reads as TGTGCCAGCAGCCCGAGCGGGGGGACGGTCGGGGAGCTGTTTTTT.

This sequence joins TRBV7-8 and TRBJ1-1; 7 nucleotides agree with TRBD1. Germline CDR1 and CDR2: SGHVS and FQNEAQ. Losses at the gene ends were 3 bases for V and 3 bases for J; bases not matched to a gene: 4. The CDR3 totals 14 residues. In nucleotides, the CDR3 is TGTGCCAGCAGCTTTTTAGGGGGCGACACTGAAGCTTTCTTT. Translating gives CASSFLGGDTEAFF.

J is TRBJ1-2 and V is TRBV6-1; D is possibly TRBD1 (5 bases). Trimming removed 3 bases at V and 0 bases at J, with 17 bases between. The CDR3 length is 17 residues. Germline V gene data show CDR1 as MNHNS and CDR2 as SASEGT. In DNA form, the CDR3 reads TGTGCCAGCAGTGATGCGGGACGGAGTTCCCCTAACTATGGCTACACCTTC. Protein: CASSDAGRSSPNYGYTF.

This clone was seen many times. The rearrangement links TRBV7-3 to TRBJ2-2, with TRBD2 matching over 11 bases. This CDR3 spans 16 amino acids. Germline-derived CDR1 and CDR2 are SGHTA and FQGTGA. Unmatched junction bases numbered 2, after V lost 3 bases and J lost 2 bases. The DNA of the CDR3 is TGTGCCAGCAGCTTTACTAGCGGGGGAAACACCGGGGAGCTGTTTTTT. This translates into CASSFTSGGNTGELFF.

The V gene is TRBV11-2, the J gene TRBJ2-1; the D is unclear. From germline, CDR1 is SGHAT and CDR2 FQNNGV. V was clipped by 5 bases and J by 2 bases, with 16 bases between them. CDR3 length: 16 amino acids. CDR3 sequence reads: CASSPGSGFTYNEQFF. Here the CDR3 DNA reads TGTGCCAGCAGCCCTGGATCAGGTTTCACCTACAATGAGCAGTTCTTC.

This clone appeared a few times. The chain joins TRBV6-1 to TRBJ1-5; 7 nucleotides match TRBD1. Germline CDR1 MNHNS, CDR2 SASEGT. This CDR3 spans 14 amino acids. V was clipped by 6 bases and J by 0 bases; unmatched bases: 2. The CDR3 DNA follows: TGTGCCAGCAGCGACAGGGATAGCAATCAGCCCCAGCATTTT. Its protein is CASSDRDSNQPQHF.

CDR3: CASREGPNPYEQYF. CDR3 bases: TGCGCCAGTCGGGAGGGACCGAATCCCTACGAGCAGTACTTC. The rearrangement links TRBV5-1 to TRBJ2-7, with 8 bases matching TRBD2. The germline gives CDR1 SGHRS, CDR2 YFSETQ. V lost 8 bases, J lost 2 bases, and 9 bases stayed unmatched. The CDR3 length is 14 residues.

V and J are TRBV27 and TRBJ2-5; 7 positions match TRBD2. Germline-derived CDR1 and CDR2 are MNHEY and SMNVEV (reference sequence). The CDR3 is 14 amino acids. The J segment lost 5 bases and the V segment lost 0 bases, leaving 3 bases of the junction unmatched. The CDR3 sequence: CASSLSEGGETQYF. DNA of the CDR3: TGTGCCAGCAGTTTATCAGAGGGAGGGGAGACCCAGTACTTC.

As concerns this clone: Other DNA sequences in the sample encode the same CDR3. The chain recombines TRBV9 with TRBJ2-1, with TRBD2 matching over 14 bases. The ends lost 3 bases at V and 7 bases at J; junction bases unmatched: 3. The CDR3 extends over 15 amino acids. Germline CDR1 SGDLS, CDR2 YYNGEE. CDR3 residues: CASSAGTSGRNEQFF. In DNA form, the CDR3 reads TGTGCCAGCAGCGCTGGGACTAGCGGGAGAAATGAGCAGTTCTTC.

For the CDR3, the DNA is TGTGCCAGCAGTCTCTCAGCGGCTCAGAACACCGGGGAGCTGTTTTTT. It specifies CASSLSAAQNTGELFF. The chain has TRBV11-3 and TRBJ2-2, with D possibly matching TRBD2 (5 bases). Germline V lookup: CDR1 SGHNT, CDR2 YENEEA. The CDR3 has 16 residues. Trimming removed 6 bases from V and 1 base from J, with 15 bases in between. Full variable domain (rest looked up from reference TRBV11-3 and TRBJ2-2): EAGVVQSPRYKIIEKKQPVAFWCNPISGHNTLYWYLQNLGQGPELLIRYENEEAVDDSQLPKDRFSAERLKGVDSTLKIQPAELGDSAVYLCASSLSAAQNTGELFFGEGSRLTVL.

This rearrangement joins TRBV5-6 to TRBJ2-7; 10 nucleotides match TRBD2. Looked up from germline, CDR1 is SGHDT and CDR2 is YYEEEE. The junction had 3 bases not matched to a gene; V was cut back by 0 bases and J by 3 bases. The CDR3 has 15 residues. Here the CDR3 reads CASSLALAGIYEQYF. The CDR3 nucleotides are TGTGCCAGCAGCTTGGCACTAGCGGGGATCTACGAGCAGTACTTC.

The chain links TRBV19 to TRBJ1-2; possibly TRBD1 for D (6 bases). The CDR3 is 13 residues long. The germline V and J ends were trimmed by 9 bases and 7 bases, with 18 bases remaining between them. CDR1 is LNHDA, CDR2 SQIVND, per germline (reference sequence). The DNA for the CDR3 is TGTGCCAGCTCCACCGGGACACGGATTGGCTACACCTTC. It is translated as CASSTGTRIGYTF.

The genes are TRBV11-3 and TRBJ1-1; TRBD1 agrees at 11 bases. V dropped 4 bases and J dropped 4; count of bases not matched to a gene: 5. The germline V gene encodes CDR1 SGHNT and CDR2 YENEEA. The CDR3 is 15 amino acids. This CDR3 reads CASSSGQGGSTEAFF. CDR3 in DNA: TGTGCCAGCAGCTCGGGACAGGGGGGAAGCACTGAAGCTTTCTTT. The whole variable domain, remainder taken from reference TRBV11-3 and TRBJ1-1, is EAGVVQSPRYKIIEKKQPVAFWCNPISGHNTLYWYLQNLGQGPELLIRYENEEAVDDSQLPKDRFSAERLKGVDSTLKIQPAELGDSAVYLCASSSGQGGSTEAFFGQGTRLTVV.

The V gene is TRBV5-1, the J gene TRBJ1-1; D is perhaps TRBD1 (5 bases). The V and J ends lost 0 bases and 11 bases respectively, with 20 bases between them. The CDR3 runs 15 residues. The germline V gene has CDR1 SGHRS and CDR2 YFSETQ. CDR3 protein: CASSLGNSESEGAFF. CDR3 bases: TGCGCCAGCAGCTTGGGTAACAGTGAATCGGAGGGGGCTTTCTTT. The full variable domain, rest sourced from reference TRBV5-1 and TRBJ1-1, is KAGVTQTPRYLIKTRGQQVTLSCSPISGHRSVSWYQQTPGQGLQFLFEYFSETQRNKGNFPGRFSGRQFSNSRSEMNVSTLELGDSALYLCASSLGNSESEGAFFGQGTRLTVV.

The chain joins TRBV28 to TRBJ1-5, with a tentative D call TRBD1 (6 bases). The CDR3 is 19 residues long. V was pared by 1 base and J by 6 bases, with 25 bases between. Germline V CDR1 and CDR2: MDHEN, SYDVKM. The CDR3 protein is CASSLYRGEGVVSGQPQHF. CDR3 nucleotide sequence: TGTGCCAGCAGTTTATATAGGGGGGAGGGGGTTGTTTCTGGTCAGCCCCAGCATTTT.

The V gene is TRBV5-4, the J gene TRBJ2-7; D is unresolved. The CDR3 loop spans 14 amino acids. V shed 0 bases and J shed 5 bases, with 12 bases lying between them. Germline V gene data show CDR1 as SGHNT and CDR2 as YYREEE (reference sequence). CDR3 in DNA: TGTGCCAGCAGCTTGGATACCCGGGTGGACGAGCAGTACTTC. Amino acid sequence: CASSLDTRVDEQYF.

The chain joins TRBV7-6 to TRBJ1-1; 8 bases map to TRBD1. Trimming at V came to 5 bases and at J to 5 bases, leaving 7 bases not matched to a gene. CDR3 length equals 14 residues. The V gene's germline CDR1 is SGHVS and CDR2 FNYEAQ. Here the CDR3 DNA reads TGTGCCAGCAGCCTGGGACAGGCGGGAACTGAAGCTTTCTTT. This sequence encodes CASSLGQAGTEAFF.

V gene TRBV27 combines with J gene TRBJ2-3, with D possibly matching TRBD2 (5 bases). CDR1 and CDR2 (germline): MNHEY, SMNVEV (reference sequence). The CDR3 length is 17 residues. The ends were cut back, 5 bases at V and 2 bases at J, with 20 bases in the middle. CDR3 sequence (DNA): TGTGCCAGCAGTATCCTCGGACTTCACTCCATCACAGATACGCAGTATTTT. As protein: CASSILGLHSITDTQYF.

The chain joins TRBV4-1 to TRBJ2-2; D is unclear. Germline V CDR1 and CDR2: MGHRA, YSYEKL. Trimming pared 0 bases from V and 5 bases from J, leaving 7 bases between. This CDR3 has 14 amino acids. CDR3 coding DNA: TGCGCCAGCAGCCAAGATCAGTCGACCGGGGAGCTGTTTTTT. This sequence encodes CASSQDQSTGELFF.

The chain recombines TRBV7-2 with TRBJ2-1, with D perhaps TRBD1 (5 bases). CDR1 and CDR2 from the germline V gene are SGHTA and FQGNSA. Trimming shortened V by 5 bases and J by 0 bases, and 14 bases separated the two germline ends. CDR3 length equals 16 residues. CDR3 sequence (DNA): TGTGCCAGCAGCCCCCCCGGACAAAGCTCCTACAATGAGCAGTTCTTC. Translating gives CASSPPGQSSYNEQFF.

The V and J genes are TRBV29-1 and TRBJ2-3, with 8 bases fitting TRBD2. Trimming at V came to 7 bases and at J to 2 bases, leaving 5 bases not matched to a gene. This CDR3 has 13 residues. Germline values: CDR1 SQVTM, CDR2 ANQGSEA. As DNA, the CDR3 is TGCAGCGCAGGGACTAGACACACAGATACGCAGTATTTT. The encoded protein is CSAGTRHTDTQYF.

V is TRBV5-1 and J is TRBJ2-7; D is perhaps TRBD2 (6 bases). The length of the CDR3 is 13 residues. The germline V and J ends were trimmed by 0 bases and 9 bases, with 13 bases remaining between them. The germline gives CDR1 SGHRS, CDR2 YFSETQ. Here the CDR3 DNA reads TGCGCCAGCAGCTTGGAGGGAGGAGTCGGGCAGTACTTC. Translating gives CASSLEGGVGQYF.

The chain couples TRBV27 to TRBJ1-1, with D possibly TRBD1 on 6 matching bases. CDR1 and CDR2 from the germline V gene are MNHEY and SMNVEV (reference sequence). Trimming removed 5 bases at V and 11 bases at J, with 21 bases between. The CDR3 has 14 amino acids. Here the CDR3 DNA reads TGTGCCAGCAGTCTAGGGGTCTCAGGGGATAGGGCTTTCTTT. Its translation: CASSLGVSGDRAFF.

This chain joins TRBV5-1 and TRBJ1-2; 7 bases line up with TRBD1. This CDR3 contains 14 residues. Per the germline V gene, CDR1 is SGHRS and CDR2 is YFSETQ. The V and J ends lost 3 bases and 3 bases, in that order; junction bases with no gene match: 5. The CDR3 DNA is TGCGCCAGCAGCTCGACGACAGGGCACTATGGCTACACCTTC. Its protein product is CASSSTTGHYGYTF.

The rearrangement uses TRBV5-4 and TRBJ2-7; 9 bases line up with TRBD2. V trimming: 0 bases; J trimming: 7 bases; junction bases outside the gene matches: 8. This CDR3 spans 15 amino acids. Germline assignment: CDR1 SGHNT and CDR2 YYREEE (reference sequence). The CDR3 is CASSLGGGALREQYF. CDR3 DNA: TGTGCCAGCAGCTTGGGCGGGGGGGCACTACGGGAGCAGTACTTC.